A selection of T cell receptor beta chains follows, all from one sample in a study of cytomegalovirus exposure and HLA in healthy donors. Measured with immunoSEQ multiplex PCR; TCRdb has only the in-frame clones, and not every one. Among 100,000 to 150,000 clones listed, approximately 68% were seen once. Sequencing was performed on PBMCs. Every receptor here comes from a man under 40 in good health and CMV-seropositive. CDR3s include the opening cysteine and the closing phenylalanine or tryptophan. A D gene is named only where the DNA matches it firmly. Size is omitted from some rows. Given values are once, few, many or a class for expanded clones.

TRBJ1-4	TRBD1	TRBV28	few	CASSLSRGDRGGEKLFF	TGTGCCAGCAGTTTATCCCGGGGGGACAGGGGAGGGGAAAAACTGTTTTTT
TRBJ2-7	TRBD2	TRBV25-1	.	CASSPKRGYEQYF	TGTGCCAGCAGTCCAAAGCGGGGCTACGAGCAGTACTTC
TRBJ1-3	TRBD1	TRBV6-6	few	CASSRPTGTGRTIYF	TGTGCCAGCAGTCGCCCCACGGGGACAGGGCGCACCATATATTTT
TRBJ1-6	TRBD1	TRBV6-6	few	CASSYEGTENSPLHF	TGTGCCAGCAGTTACGAAGGGACAGAAAATTCACCCCTCCACTTT
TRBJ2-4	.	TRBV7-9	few	CASSQGLTGIQYF	TGTGCCAGCAGCCAGGGACTTACCGGCATTCAGTACTTC
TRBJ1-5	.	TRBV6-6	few	CASSYGGWVSQPQHF	TGTGCCAGCAGTTACGGGGGGTGGGTTAGTCAGCCCCAGCATTTT
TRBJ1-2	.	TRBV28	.	CASRSVQGRPENYGYTF	TGTGCCAGCAGATCAGTACAGGGCCGCCCTGAAAACTATGGCTACACCTTC
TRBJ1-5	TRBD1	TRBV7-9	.	CASSRTGYGDQPQHF	TGTGCCAGCAGTCGGACAGGGTACGGAGATCAGCCCCAGCATTTT
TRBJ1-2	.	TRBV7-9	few	CASSLGWAQGTGYGYTF	TGTGCCAGCAGCTTAGGGTGGGCACAGGGCACGGGATATGGCTACACCTTC
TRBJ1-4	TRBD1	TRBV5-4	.	CASSLRTGTWANEKLFF	TGTGCCAGCAGCTTACGGACAGGGACCTGGGCGAATGAAAAACTGTTTTTT
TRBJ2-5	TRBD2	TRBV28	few	CASSPRTSLGGQYF	TGTGCCAGCAGTCCCCGGACTAGCTTAGGGGGCCAGTACTTC
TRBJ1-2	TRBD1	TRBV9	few	CASSVGYEGAGGYTF	TGTGCCAGCAGCGTAGGTTATGAGGGGGCGGGTGGCTACACCTTC
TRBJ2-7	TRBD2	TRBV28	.	CASSGGNFYEQYF	TGTGCCAGCAGCGGGGGGAACTTCTACGAGCAGTACTTC
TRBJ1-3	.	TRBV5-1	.	CASSLGVLSGNTIYF	TGCGCCAGCAGCTTGGGCGTCCTCTCTGGAAACACCATATATTTT
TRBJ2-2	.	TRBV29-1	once	CSVGNDRELFF	TGCAGCGTTGGAAACGACAGGGAGCTGTTTTTT
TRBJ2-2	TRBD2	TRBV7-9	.	CALGWEGRGTGELFF	TGTGCCCTCGGATGGGAGGGCCGCGGCACCGGGGAGCTGTTTTTT
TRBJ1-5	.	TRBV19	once	CASNPLDYSNQPQHF	TGTGCCAGTAATCCCCTTGACTATAGCAATCAGCCCCAGCATTTT
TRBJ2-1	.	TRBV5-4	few	CASSPTFHEQFF	TGTGCCAGCAGCCCTACTTTCCATGAGCAGTTCTTC
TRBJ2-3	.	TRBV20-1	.	CSAEVEDTQYF	TGCAGTGCGGAGGTTGAGGATACGCAGTATTTT
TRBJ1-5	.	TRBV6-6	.	CASSYRGEQPQHF	TGTGCCAGCAGTTACCGGGGGGAACAGCCCCAGCATTTT
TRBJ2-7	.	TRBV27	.	CASSFSAPYEQYF	TGTGCCAGCAGTTTTAGCGCACCCTACGAGCAGTACTTC
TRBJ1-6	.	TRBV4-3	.	CASSQVGDSPLHF	TGCGCCAGCAGCCAAGTAGGGGATTCACCCCTCCACTTT
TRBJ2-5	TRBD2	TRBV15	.	CATSRGGTSGRAWGETQYF	TGTGCCACCAGCAGGGGGGGTACTAGCGGGAGGGCCTGGGGAGAGACCCAGTACTTC
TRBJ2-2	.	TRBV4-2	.	CASSQDGGLTTGELFF	TGTGCCAGCAGCCAAGATGGCGGGCTTACCACCGGGGAGCTGTTTTTT
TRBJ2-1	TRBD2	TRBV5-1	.	CASSLFLAGGNEQFF	TGCGCCAGCAGCTTGTTTCTAGCGGGGGGCAATGAGCAGTTCTTC
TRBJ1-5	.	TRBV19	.	CASSPVRGQPQHF	TGTGCCAGCTCGCCGGTCCGGGGACAGCCCCAGCATTTT
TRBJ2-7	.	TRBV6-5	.	CASSQRTETYEQYF	TGTGCCAGCAGCCAACGGACTGAAACCTACGAGCAGTACTTC
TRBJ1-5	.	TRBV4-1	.	CASSQAGWLGNQPQHF	TGCGCCAGCAGCCAAGCTGGTTGGCTCGGCAATCAGCCCCAGCATTTT